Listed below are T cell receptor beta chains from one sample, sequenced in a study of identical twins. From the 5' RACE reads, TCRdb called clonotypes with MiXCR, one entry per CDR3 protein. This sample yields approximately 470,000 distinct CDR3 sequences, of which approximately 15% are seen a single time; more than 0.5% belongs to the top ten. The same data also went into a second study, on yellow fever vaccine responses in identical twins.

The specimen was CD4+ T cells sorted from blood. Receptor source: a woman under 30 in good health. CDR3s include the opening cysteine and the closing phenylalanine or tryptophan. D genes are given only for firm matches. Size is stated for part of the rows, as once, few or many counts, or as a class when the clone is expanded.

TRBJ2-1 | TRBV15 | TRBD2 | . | TGTGCCACCAGCAGAGATCTGATGAGCGGGAGGGTCGACAATGAGCAGTTCTTC | CATSRDLMSGRVDNEQFF
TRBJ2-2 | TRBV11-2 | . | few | TGTGCCAGCAGCACCCTCAGGGGGGGGGCCGGGGAGCTGTTTTTT | CASSTLRGGAGELFF
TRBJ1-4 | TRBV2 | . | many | TGTGCCAGCACTGGCGGGGAGGACGAAAAACTGTTTTTT | CASTGGEDEKLFF
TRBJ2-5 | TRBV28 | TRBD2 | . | TGTGCCAGCAGTTTCCCCGGACTAGCGGGGGGTCAGACCCAGTACTTC | CASSFPGLAGGQTQYF
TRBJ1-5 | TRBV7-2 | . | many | TGTGCCAGCAGCCCGTGGGGGCCTGGCAATCAGCCCCAGCATTTT | CASSPWGPGNQPQHF
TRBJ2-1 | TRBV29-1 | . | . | TGCAGCGTTGACTTCCTTGAGAGCTCCTACAATGAGCAGTTCTTC | CSVDFLESSYNEQFF
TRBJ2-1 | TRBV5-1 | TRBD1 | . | TGCGCCAGCAGCCAATACGATACAGGGGCAGGCAATGAGCAGTTCTTC | CASSQYDTGAGNEQFF
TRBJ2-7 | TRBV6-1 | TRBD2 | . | TGTGCCAGCAAATACATAGCGGGGGGACTGTACGAGCAGTACTTC | CASKYIAGGLYEQYF
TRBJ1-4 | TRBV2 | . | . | TGTGCCAGCATGGGGAACGGGCGGGAGAAACTGTTTTTT | CASMGNGREKLFF
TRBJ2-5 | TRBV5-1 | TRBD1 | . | TGCGCCAGCAGCGGGAGTAGGGGGCGTCAAGAGACCCAGTACTTC | CASSGSRGRQETQYF
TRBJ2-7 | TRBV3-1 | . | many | TGTGCCAGCAGCCAAGGGGACGTGGAGCAGTACTTC | CASSQGDVEQYF
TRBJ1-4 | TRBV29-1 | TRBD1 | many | TGCAGCGCCAGGGGGCTAGAAGAAAAACTGTTTTTT | CSARGLEEKLFF
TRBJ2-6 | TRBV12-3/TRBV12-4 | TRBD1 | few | TGTGCCAGCAGTTTAGCCGTAGACAGGGGCTCAGGGGCCAACGTCCTGACTTTC | CASSLAVDRGSGANVLTF
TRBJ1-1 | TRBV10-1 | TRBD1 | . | TGCGCCAGCATTTCGTTACCGGGACAGGGGGCTGGTACTGAAGCTTTCTTT | CASISLPGQGAGTEAFF